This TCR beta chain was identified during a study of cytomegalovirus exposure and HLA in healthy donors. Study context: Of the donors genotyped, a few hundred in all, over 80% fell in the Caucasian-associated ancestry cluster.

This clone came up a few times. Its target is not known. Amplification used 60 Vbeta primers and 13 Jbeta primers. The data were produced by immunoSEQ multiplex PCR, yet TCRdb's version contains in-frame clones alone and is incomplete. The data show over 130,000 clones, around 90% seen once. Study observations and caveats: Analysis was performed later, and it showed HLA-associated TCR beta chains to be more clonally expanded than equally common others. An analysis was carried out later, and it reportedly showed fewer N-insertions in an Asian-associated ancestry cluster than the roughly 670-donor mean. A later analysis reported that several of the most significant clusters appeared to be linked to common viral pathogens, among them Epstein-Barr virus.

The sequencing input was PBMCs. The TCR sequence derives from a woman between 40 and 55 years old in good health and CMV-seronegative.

The CDR3 DNA reads TGCAGCGTTAGAGCGGGAGGTGATACGCAGTATTTT. This sequence encodes CSVRAGGDTQYF. V is TRBV29-1 and J is TRBJ2-3; 9 nucleotides line up with TRBD2. In germline, CDR1 is SQVTM, CDR2 ANQGSEA. V was pared by 5 bases and J by 6 bases, with 3 bases of the junction left unmatched. This CDR3 has 12 residues.